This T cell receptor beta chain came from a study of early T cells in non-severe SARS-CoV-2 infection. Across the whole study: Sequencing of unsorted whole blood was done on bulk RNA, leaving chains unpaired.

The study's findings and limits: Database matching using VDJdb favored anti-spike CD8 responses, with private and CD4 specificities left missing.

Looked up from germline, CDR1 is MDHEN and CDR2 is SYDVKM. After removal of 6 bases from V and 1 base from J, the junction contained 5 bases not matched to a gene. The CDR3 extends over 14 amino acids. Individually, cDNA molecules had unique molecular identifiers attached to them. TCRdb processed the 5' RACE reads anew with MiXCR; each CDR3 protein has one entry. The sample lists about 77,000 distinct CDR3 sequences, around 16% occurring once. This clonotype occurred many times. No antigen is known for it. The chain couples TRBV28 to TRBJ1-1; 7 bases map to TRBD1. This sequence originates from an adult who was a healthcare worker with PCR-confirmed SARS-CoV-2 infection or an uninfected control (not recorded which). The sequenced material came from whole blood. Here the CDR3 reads CASSLGQKNTEAFF. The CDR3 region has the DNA TGTGCCAGCAGCCTGGGACAGAAGAACACTGAAGCTTTCTTT.